A selection of T cell receptor beta chains follows, all from one sample in a study of blood T cells in healthy people across ages. From the 5' RACE reads, TCRdb called clonotypes with MiXCR, one entry per CDR3 protein. This sample has around 2 million distinct CDR3 sequences, with roughly two fifths found just once. Sequencing used blood. The receptors shown here come from a human donor in good health. Each CDR3 is given with its conserved first and last residue. A D gene is named only where the DNA matches it firmly. Clone size is given for some rows only: seen once, a few or many times, or a class if the clone is expanded.

j_gene: TRBJ2-2; d_gene: .; abundance: few; v_gene: TRBV11-2; CDR3aa: CASSQQGGKTGELFF; CDR3nt: TGTGCCAGCAGCCAACAGGGAGGAAAGACCGGGGAGCTGTTTTTT
j_gene: TRBJ1-1; d_gene: TRBD1; abundance: few; v_gene: TRBV7-3; CDR3aa: CASRSTGQAWMNTEAFF; CDR3nt: TGTGCCAGCAGGTCTACGGGACAGGCTTGGATGAACACTGAAGCTTTCTTT
j_gene: TRBJ2-3; d_gene: .; abundance: .; v_gene: TRBV28; CDR3aa: CASSQQGVEYF; CDR3nt: TGTGCCAGCAGCCAACAGGGCGTCGAGTATTTT
j_gene: TRBJ2-1; d_gene: .; abundance: few; v_gene: TRBV7-2; CDR3aa: CASSLDPAGGQFF; CDR3nt: TGTGCCAGCAGCTTAGATCCGGCTGGGGGGCAGTTCTTC
j_gene: TRBJ1-2; d_gene: .; abundance: few; v_gene: TRBV7-2; CDR3aa: CASSSSPEGSGGYTF; CDR3nt: TGTGCCAGCAGCTCATCTCCGGAGGGTTCAGGTGGCTACACCTTC
j_gene: TRBJ2-3; d_gene: .; abundance: few; v_gene: TRBV12-3/TRBV12-4; CDR3aa: CASSLLGPPTDTQYF; CDR3nt: TGTGCCAGCAGTTTACTTGGACCACCCACAGATACGCAGTATTTT
j_gene: TRBJ2-3; d_gene: .; abundance: .; v_gene: TRBV4-2; CDR3aa: CASSQDPTFTDTQYF; CDR3nt: TGTGCCAGCAGCCAAGATCCTACTTTCACAGATACGCAGTATTTT
j_gene: TRBJ1-2; d_gene: .; abundance: .; v_gene: TRBV4-2; CDR3aa: CASSQALQGFYGYTF; CDR3nt: TGTGCCAGCAGCCAAGCACTACAGGGATTTTATGGCTACACCTTC
j_gene: TRBJ2-5; d_gene: TRBD2; abundance: .; v_gene: TRBV5-1; CDR3aa: CASSSRGGAREQYF; CDR3nt: TGCGCCAGCAGCTCCCGGGGAGGGGCGCGGGAGCAGTACTTC
j_gene: TRBJ2-5; d_gene: TRBD1; abundance: few; v_gene: TRBV7-3; CDR3aa: CASSRTGGLETQYF; CDR3nt: TGTGCCAGCAGCCGGACAGGGGGCTTAGAGACCCAGTACTTC
j_gene: TRBJ1-6; d_gene: .; abundance: .; v_gene: TRBV6-2/TRBV6-3; CDR3aa: CASSGRISPLHF; CDR3nt: TGTGCCAGCTCGGGCAGAATTTCACCCCTCCACTTT
j_gene: TRBJ1-2; d_gene: .; abundance: few; v_gene: TRBV9; CDR3aa: CASSALEGTSNYGYTF; CDR3nt: TGTGCCAGCAGCGCCCTAGAGGGGACATCTAACTATGGCTACACCTTC
j_gene: TRBJ1-2; d_gene: TRBD1; abundance: .; v_gene: TRBV6-1; CDR3aa: CASSLTGTGLSNFYGYTF; CDR3nt: TGTGCCAGCAGCTTGACAGGGACCGGGTTATCGAACTTCTATGGCTACACCTTC
j_gene: TRBJ2-7; d_gene: .; abundance: .; v_gene: TRBV20-1; CDR3aa: CSANYKRPGRLRTYEQYF; CDR3nt: TGCAGTGCTAATTACAAAAGACCGGGACGGCTCCGCACCTACGAGCAGTACTTC
j_gene: TRBJ1-1; d_gene: .; abundance: .; v_gene: TRBV20-1; CDR3aa: CSARDGTGVKGAFF; CDR3nt: TGCAGTGCTAGAGATGGTACGGGGGTAAAGGGAGCTTTCTTT
j_gene: TRBJ2-7; d_gene: .; abundance: few; v_gene: TRBV6-5; CDR3aa: CASLGAQGGYEQYF; CDR3nt: TGTGCCAGCTTGGGGGCACAGGGAGGGTACGAGCAGTACTTC